The T cell receptor beta chain described here comes from a study of CD8+CD57+ T cells in acquired aplastic anemia. Looking at the study overall: The DNA of sorted CD4+ and CD8+ cells averaged approximately 2.9 ug. An average of roughly 11 million reads for CD4+ cells was obtained from healthy donors.

Genomic DNA provided the template from which TCR beta VDJ and CDR3 profiles were obtained. Each CDR3 protein is one row after TCRdb ran MiXCR on the reads. The table records around 190,000 distinct CDR3 sequences, less than 70% of them present only once. CDR3 length equals 16 residues. Germline V gene sequence: CDR1 KGHSH, CDR2 LQKENI. V lost 0 bases to trimming and J lost 1 base, with 13 bases between them. Study findings and constraints: Between the patient and control groups, CD8+ Simpson's diversity did not differ significantly. Found in both controls and patients were around 30 CD8+ CDR3 sequences.

Points on this clonotype: Its antigen is undetermined.

Sequenced sample: sorted CD4+, CD8+, or CD8+CD57+ T cells (not recorded which) from PBMCs. This rearrangement joins TRBV18 to TRBJ2-7, with D unresolved. The source of this sequence is a human donor in good health, serving as a control. For the CDR3, the DNA is TGTGCCAGCTCACCACCTGGTTGGCCGAAGTCCTACGAGCAGTACTTC. It is translated as CASSPPGWPKSYEQYF.